These 31 T cell receptor beta chains came from one sample sequenced in a study of shared clonotypes between healthy human individuals (TCRdb year 2020). Receptor amplification or capture employed the immunoSEQ multiplex PCR assay. In its TCRdb copy, this immuneACCESS table keeps in-frame sequences only and misses some clones. Where compared with another copy, unresolved V genes explain less than half of these, and the others have no known cause. This sample gives millions of clones in total; 85% to 95% of them show up just once. 0.13% of the sample rests with the top ten. The sequenced sample consisted of naive CD4+ T cells sorted from blood. The intended sense of this specimen's cell subset or site label: CD45RA+ positively selected. These receptors were obtained from a man younger than 30 in good health.

This rearrangement joins TRBV7-2 to TRBJ2-7, with TRBD1 identical over 7 bases. CDR3 size: 15 residues. Trimming at V came to 4 bases and at J to 0 bases, leaving 6 bases not matched to a gene. Per germline, CDR1 SGHTA and CDR2 FQGNSA. CDR3 nucleotides: TGTGCCAGCAGCTGGGGACAGCTCCTCTCCTACGAGCAGTACTTC. This translates into CASSWGQLLSYEQYF.

V and J are TRBV28 and TRBJ2-7, with 7 bases that match TRBD1. There are 16 residues in the CDR3. Germline V gives CDR1 MDHEN, CDR2 SYDVKM. V lost 6 bases, J lost 3 bases, and 14 bases stayed unmatched. The CDR3 here is CASSLVGQGVHYEQYF. CDR3 DNA: TGTGCCAGCAGCTTAGTAGGGCAGGGGGTCCACTACGAGCAGTACTTC.

The chain uses TRBV4-2 and TRBJ2-1, with 8 bases matching TRBD2. V gave up 0 bases and J gave up 7 bases; unmatched junction bases: 8. Germline values: CDR1 LGHNA, CDR2 YNFKEQ. The CDR3 is made up of 16 amino acids. The CDR3 bases are TGTGCCAGCAGCCAAGATTCCGGACTAGCACTAAATGAGCAGTTCTTC. This encodes CASSQDSGLALNEQFF.

The chain joins TRBV6-5 to TRBJ2-5; TRBD1 matches at 11 bases. CDR1 and CDR2 from the germline V gene are MNHEY and SVGAGI. The CDR3 runs 14 residues. Losses at the gene ends were 2 bases for V and 5 bases for J; bases not matched to a gene: 1. The CDR3 DNA is TGTGCCAGCAGTTACAGGGACAGGGGGGAGACCCAGTACTTC. Protein product: CASSYRDRGETQYF.

The rearrangement links TRBV30 to TRBJ2-2; D remains unclear. The V and J ends lost 4 bases and 4 bases respectively, with 10 bases between them. There are 13 residues in the CDR3. CDR1 GTSNPN and CDR2 SVGIG come from the germline V gene (reference sequence). CDR3 in amino acids: CAWTSRSTGELFF. CDR3 DNA: TGTGCCTGGACTTCTCGTAGCACCGGGGAGCTGTTTTTT.

The chain carries TRBV5-1 and TRBJ2-1, with 10 bases fitting TRBD2. The CDR3 spans 17 residues. After removal of 3 bases from V and 8 bases from J, the junction contained 14 bases not matched to a gene. Germline V CDR1 and CDR2: SGHRS, YFSETQ. The CDR3, as DNA: TGCGCCAGCAGCTCCAATCCAGCGGGGGGGCGTCCCGATGAGCAGTTCTTC. It codes for CASSSNPAGGRPDEQFF.

The V gene is TRBV4-1, the J gene TRBJ1-1; D gene ambiguous. The CDR3 extends over 15 amino acids. Per the germline V gene, CDR1 is MGHRA and CDR2 is YSYEKL. V gave up 0 bases and J gave up 2 bases, with 10 bases separating them. The CDR3 DNA reads TGCGCCAGCAGCCAAGAAGGAAGTAGAAACACTGAAGCTTTCTTT. It codes for CASSQEGSRNTEAFF.

This chain connects TRBV7-9 to TRBJ2-1, with TRBD2 matching over 8 bases. V trimming: 5 bases; J trimming: 2 bases; junction bases outside the gene matches: 8. The CDR3 contains 16 residues. Germline V gene lookup returns CDR1 SEHNR and CDR2 FQNEAQ (reference sequence). The CDR3: CASSAGRGKAYNEQFF. CDR3 coding DNA: TGTGCCAGCAGCGCCGGGAGGGGCAAGGCCTACAATGAGCAGTTCTTC.

This chain connects TRBV4-2 to TRBJ2-2; D is ambiguous. Per the germline V gene, CDR1 is LGHNA and CDR2 is YNFKEQ. The length of the CDR3 is 15 residues. V lost 4 bases, J lost 6 bases, and 15 bases lay in between. Here the CDR3 DNA reads TGTGCCAGCAGCCGGACGGACCAAGGCCCCGGGGAGCTGTTTTTT. It encodes CASSRTDQGPGELFF.

The rearrangement links TRBV18 to TRBJ1-2; perhaps TRBD1 as D (5 bases). Trimming left V 3 bases short and J 4 bases short, with 15 bases between. This CDR3 comprises 15 residues. Germline-derived CDR1 and CDR2 are KGHSH and LQKENI. DNA of the CDR3: TGTGCCAGCTCACCCATAGACAGCTACTCCTATGGCTACACCTTC. It codes for CASSPIDSYSYGYTF.

This clone was detected only once. J is TRBJ1-4 and V is TRBV4-1; D ambiguous. V was trimmed by 2 bases and J by 3 bases, leaving 10 bases between them. Germline assignment: CDR1 MGHRA and CDR2 YSYEKL. This CDR3 region has 15 residues. CDR3 residues: CASSQKDGPNEKLFF. The CDR3 DNA sequence: TGCGCCAGCAGCCAAAAGGACGGCCCTAATGAAAAACTGTTTTTT.

The chain is built from TRBV30 and TRBJ2-1; 8 nucleotides line up with TRBD2. CDR1 is GTSNPN and CDR2 is SVGIG in the germline V gene (reference sequence). The CDR3 extends over 14 amino acids. The J segment lost 1 base and the V segment lost 5 bases, leaving 4 bases of the junction unmatched. In DNA, the CDR3 is TGTGCCTGGGCGGGCGGGAGGTCCTACAATGAGCAGTTCTTC. Translation: CAWAGGRSYNEQFF.

The chain links TRBV7-6 to TRBJ1-5; TRBD1 agrees at 8 bases. J was trimmed by 11 bases and V by 0 bases; bases with no gene match: 6. The CDR3 length is 14 residues. Germline lookup yields CDR1 SGHVS and CDR2 FNYEAQ. This CDR3 is CASSLAGQVTAQHF. Written as DNA, the CDR3 is TGTGCCAGCAGCTTAGCGGGACAGGTGACAGCCCAGCATTTT.

About this clone: This sample includes further DNA sequences coding for the same CDR3. The V and J genes are TRBV5-6 and TRBJ1-1; possibly TRBD1 for D (5 bases). V lost 0 bases and J 5 bases, leaving 11 bases between the germline ends. The germline gives CDR1 SGHDT, CDR2 YYEEEE. The CDR3 is made up of 14 amino acids. The CDR3 region has the DNA TGTGCCAGCAGCTTGGCGGGACTTAGGACTGAAGCTTTCTTT. It is translated as CASSLAGLRTEAFF. Full variable domain (outside the CDR3, taken from reference TRBV5-6 and TRBJ1-1): DAGVTQSPTHLIKTRGQQVTLRCSPKSGHDTVSWYQQALGQGPQFIFQYYEEEERQRGNFPDRFSGHQFPNYSSELNVNALLLGDSALYLCASSLAGLRTEAFFGQGTRLTVV.

CDR3 nucleotides: TGTGCCAGCAGTCCGGTGGGGGTGTCGAGTGAGCAGTTCTTC. Translated: CASSPVGVSSEQFF. This sequence joins TRBV9 and TRBJ2-1; D possibly uses TRBD1 or TRBD2 (5 bases each). CDR1 and CDR2 (germline): SGDLS, YYNGEE. The CDR3 covers 14 residues. Trimming cost V 5 bases and J 9 bases, with 18 bases left between them.

The rearrangement links TRBV30 to TRBJ2-7, with 8 bases aligning to TRBD2. This CDR3 region has 15 residues. The V gene end was trimmed by 2 bases and the J gene end by 3 bases; junction bases not matched to a gene: 9. Germline CDR1 is GTSNPN and CDR2 is SVGIG (reference sequence). The CDR3 bases are TGTGCCTGGAGTCCTCCCGGGACTAGAGTCTACGAGCAGTACTTC. Its protein product is CAWSPPGTRVYEQYF. Supplemented by reference TRBV30 and TRBJ2-7, the full variable domain reads SQTIHQWPATLVQPVGSPLSLECTVEGTSNPNLYWYRQAAGRGLQLLFYSVGIGQISSEVPQNLSASRPQDRQFILSSKKLLLSDSGFYLCAWSPPGTRVYEQYFGPGTRLTVT.

The J gene is TRBJ1-1, the V gene TRBV4-1, with 9 bases identical to TRBD1. Trimming at V came to 1 base and at J to 4 bases, leaving 1 base not matched to a gene. This CDR3 has 14 amino acids. Germline V lookup: CDR1 MGHRA, CDR2 YSYEKL. CDR3 protein: CASSQGDRVTEAFF. The CDR3 region has the DNA TGCGCCAGCAGCCAAGGGGACAGGGTCACTGAAGCTTTCTTT.

The chain couples TRBV18 to TRBJ2-5, with D hard to call. In germline, CDR1 is KGHSH, CDR2 LQKENI. The CDR3 spans 12 residues. The V end was cut by 8 bases, the J end by 2 bases, with 9 bases between. The CDR3 DNA follows: TGTGCCAGCGGACGGTCGCAAGAGACCCAGTACTTC. Translated, it gives CASGRSQETQYF. The whole variable domain, filled in from reference TRBV18 and TRBJ2-5, reads NAGVMQNPRHLVRRRGQEARLRCSPMKGHSHVYWYRQLPEEGLKFMVYLQKENIIDESGMPKERFSAEFPKEGPSILRIQQVVRGDSAAYFCASGRSQETQYFGPGTRLLVL.

The chain recombines TRBV6-1 with TRBJ1-2, with D possibly being TRBD1 (6 bases). Germline-derived CDR1 and CDR2 are MNHNS and SASEGT. The V and J ends lost 8 bases and 8 bases respectively, with 15 bases between them. The CDR3 totals 12 residues. CDR3 sequence: CASVKNREGYTF. In DNA, the CDR3 is TGTGCCAGCGTAAAGAACAGGGAGGGCTACACCTTC.

The chain links TRBV6-5 to TRBJ2-7, with 9 bases matching TRBD1. The CDR3 runs to 16 residues. Per germline, CDR1 MNHEY and CDR2 SVGAGI. The J segment lost 8 bases and the V segment lost 0 bases, leaving 11 bases of the junction unmatched. CDR3: CASSYSNRGPPTKQYF. For the CDR3, the DNA is TGTGCCAGCAGTTACTCGAACAGGGGGCCTCCTACGAAGCAGTACTTC.

V gene TRBV29-1 combines with J gene TRBJ1-1; possible D gene TRBD1, 5 bases. Trimming cost V 4 bases and J 0 bases, with 9 bases left between them. The CDR3 has 13 residues. Germline values: CDR1 SQVTM, CDR2 ANQGSEA. CDR3 nucleotide sequence: TGCAGCGTTGTGGGGCCTATGAACACTGAAGCTTTCTTT. It is translated as CSVVGPMNTEAFF.

The V and J genes are TRBV5-4 and TRBJ1-2; D not certain. Germline V lookup: CDR1 SGHNT, CDR2 YYREEE (reference sequence). V was pared by 4 bases and J by 0 bases, with 10 bases between. This CDR3 contains 14 residues. The CDR3 reads CASSKTEPNYGYTF. In nucleotides, the CDR3 is TGTGCCAGCAGCAAGACGGAACCTAACTATGGCTACACCTTC. Full variable domain (missing parts from reference TRBV5-4 and TRBJ1-2): ETGVTQSPTHLIKTRGQQVTLRCSSQSGHNTVSWYQQALGQGPQFIFQYYREEENGRGNFPPRFSGLQFPNYSSELNVNALELDDSALYLCASSKTEPNYGYTFGSGTRLTVV.

This clone was detected only once. The V and J genes are TRBV6-6 and TRBJ1-1; D call uncertain. The ends were cut back, 2 bases at V and 4 bases at J, with 17 bases in the middle. Germline assignment: CDR1 MNHNY and CDR2 SVGAGI (reference sequence). This CDR3 has 16 residues. The CDR3 protein is CASSYKALRRGTEAFF. The CDR3, as DNA: TGTGCCAGCAGTTACAAAGCCCTGAGGAGAGGCACTGAAGCTTTCTTT.

The V call is TRBV6-1, the J call TRBJ1-1; 7 nucleotides align to TRBD1. The CDR3 consists of 13 residues. Germline V gives CDR1 MNHNS, CDR2 SASEGT. The ends lost 6 bases at V and 4 bases at J; junction bases unmatched: 5. The CDR3 DNA is TGTGCCAGCAGCCTACAGGGGATCACTGAAGCTTTCTTT. Its translation: CASSLQGITEAFF.

The CDR3 sequence is CASTVSLWTGELFF. In DNA form, the CDR3 reads TGTGCCAGCACGGTCTCACTTTGGACCGGGGAGCTGTTTTTT. The genes are TRBV9 and TRBJ2-2; D unclear. The CDR3 runs 14 residues. Trimming pared 6 bases from V and 5 bases from J, leaving 14 bases between. Germline lookup yields CDR1 SGDLS and CDR2 YYNGEE.

The chain has TRBV18 and TRBJ1-2; no clear D gene. Trimming shortened V by 2 bases and J by 4 bases, and 11 bases separated the two germline ends. The CDR3 contains 14 residues. Germline V gene lookup returns CDR1 KGHSH and CDR2 LQKENI. Here the CDR3 DNA reads TGTGCCAGCTCACCAAAGCAGGCTTCCTATGGCTACACCTTC. Translation: CASSPKQASYGYTF.

This clone showed up just a few times. The J gene is TRBJ2-1, the V gene TRBV6-5; possible D gene TRBD2, 6 bases. In germline, CDR1 is MNHEY, CDR2 SVGAGI. V gave up 6 bases and J gave up 6 bases, with 15 bases separating them. This CDR3 comprises 14 residues. The CDR3 DNA reads as TGTGCCAGCAGCCTGGGACTTGGTGTCAATGAGCAGTTCTTC. It encodes CASSLGLGVNEQFF.

Here the CDR3 reads CASSISGTGVISPLHF. The CDR3 DNA follows: TGTGCCAGTAGTATATCGGGGACAGGGGTTATTTCACCCCTCCACTTT. The V call is TRBV19, the J call TRBJ1-6; 10 bases match TRBD1. The CDR3 loop spans 16 amino acids. Germline lookup yields CDR1 LNHDA and CDR2 SQIVND (reference sequence). After removal of 2 bases from V and 9 bases from J, the junction contained 7 bases not matched to a gene.

This clone was counted once. V usage is TRBV9 and J usage is TRBJ2-1; 8 bases match TRBD1. Germline assignment: CDR1 SGDLS and CDR2 YYNGEE. V was pared by 7 bases and J by 0 bases, with 6 bases of the junction left unmatched. The CDR3 contains 15 residues. DNA for the CDR3: TGTGCCAGCGCAGGGGGCTTCCTCTCCTACAATGAGCAGTTCTTC. Translating gives CASAGGFLSYNEQFF.

This chain links TRBV30 with TRBJ2-1; D is ambiguous. The germline V gene has CDR1 GTSNPN and CDR2 SVGIG (reference sequence). The CDR3 is 13 amino acids. V was cut by 0 bases and J by 6 bases, with 9 bases left in between. The CDR3 is CAWSVQSFNEQFF. The CDR3 DNA reads TGTGCCTGGAGTGTGCAGTCTTTCAATGAGCAGTTCTTC.

V usage is TRBV7-2 and J usage is TRBJ2-7; TRBD1 is a possible D gene (5 bases). V lost 5 bases and J 7 bases, leaving 18 bases between the germline ends. The germline V gene encodes CDR1 SGHTA and CDR2 FQGNSA. The CDR3 consists of 14 residues. CDR3 residues: CASSGKGRGGEQYF. The CDR3, as DNA: TGTGCCAGCAGCGGTAAGGGTAGGGGTGGAGAGCAGTACTTC. The full variable domain, completed using reference TRBV7-2 and TRBJ2-7, is GAGVSQSPSNKVTEKGKDVELRCDPISGHTALYWYRQSLGQGLEFLIYFQGNSAPDKSGLPSDRFSAERTGGSVSTLTIQRTQQEDSAVYLCASSGKGRGGEQYFGPGTRLTVT.